What follows is one T cell receptor (beta chain) and its context. The antigen remains undetermined. This sample stems from a study of blood T cells in healthy people across ages. Study observations and caveats: The fall in TCR beta diversity per million T cells was roughly linear with age.

V shed 0 bases, J shed 6 bases, and the junction held 1 base outside the gene matches. Per germline, CDR1 MDHEN and CDR2 SYDVKM. CDR3 length: 16 residues. A second about 7 to 11 cycle PCR used barcoded and J-beta primers. Each CDR3 protein gets one entry after TCRdb re-called the 5' RACE reads with MiXCR. The table includes under 1,100,000 distinct CDR3 sequences, about 23% detected once. The data were also submitted as part of a second study, on T cells of mothers and their children. As reported in that work: Slightly, though not significantly, more overlap was seen in related than in unrelated mother-child pairs.

The rearrangement links TRBV28 to TRBJ2-1; TRBD2 agrees at 14 bases. Source material: blood. The source of this sequence is a girl between 2 and 10 years old in good health. The CDR3 protein is CASSLWGLAGANEQFF. DNA for the CDR3: TGTGCCAGCAGTTTATGGGGACTAGCGGGAGCCAATGAGCAGTTCTTC. The complete variable domain, with remaining parts taken from reference TRBV28 and TRBJ2-1, reads DVKVTQSSRYLVKRTGEKVFLECVQDMDHENMFWYRQDPGLGLRLIYFSYDVKMKEKGDIPEGYSVSREKKERFSLILESASTNQTSMYLCASSLWGLAGANEQFFGPGTRLTVL.